Included here is one TCR beta chain sequence, with context. The CDR3 loop spans 14 amino acids. Trimming took 7 bases from V and 0 from J; bases not matched to a gene: 5. The germline gives CDR1 SGHTA, CDR2 FQGNSA. The data derive from a study of blood T cell repertoires in COVID-19. Turning to the study itself: Sites across the United States, Italy and Spain contributed samples from acute and convalescent COVID-19.

Per the original data handling: Using reference gene primer amplification, nucleated cell counts were estimated. Some clones are missing from TCRdb's copy, which holds only in-frame ones; the method was immunoSEQ multiplex PCR. The D gene and trimming were derived from the DNA, and the V and J assignments and clone size from that table. The sample lists 170,000 or so clones, about 86% occurring once. The sequence was collected from a man aged 45-65 years with active or convalescent COVID-19. The material sequenced was peripheral blood. V is TRBV7-2 and J is TRBJ2-5; 7 bases line up with TRBD2. DNA for the CDR3: TGTGCCAGCAACCTAGCGGCACACCAAGAGACCCAGTACTTC. Protein product: CASNLAAHQETQYF.